One and the same sample provided the 6 T cell receptor beta chains below, sequenced in a study of T-cell reconstitution after alpha-beta-depleted transplantation in children. Unique molecular identifiers were incorporated into the prepared TCRbeta library. TCRdb called the PCR reads again in MiXCR, with one record for every CDR3 protein. In the table there are approximately 250,000 distinct CDR3 sequences, 20% to 30% of which are singletons. The sequencing used PBMCs, collected before TCRalphabeta/CD19-depleted stem cell transplant. The receptors originated from a girl aged 2-15 years with Fanconi anemia, due to receive a stem cell transplant.

This clonotype has ten or more counts. The rearrangement uses TRBV2 and TRBJ2-5; D not resolved. The germline V gene encodes CDR1 SNHLY and CDR2 FYNNEI. The CDR3 has 13 residues. Trimming removed 2 bases from V and 7 bases from J, with 11 bases in between. This chain's CDR3 is CASSERDFGTQYF. The CDR3 nucleotides read TGTGCCAGCAGTGAAAGGGATTTCGGGACCCAGTACTTC.

This chain uses TRBV27 with TRBJ2-1, with TRBD2 matching 12 bases. J gave up 8 bases and V 5 bases, and 4 bases lay outside the gene matches. The CDR3 runs to 14 residues. The germline gives CDR1 MNHEY, CDR2 SMNVEV (reference sequence). As DNA, the CDR3 is TGTGCCAGCAGTCTAGCGGGGGGGCCCCATGAGCAGTTCTTC. Translating it yields CASSLAGGPHEQFF.

The chain uses TRBV28 and TRBJ2-7; 11 nucleotides line up with TRBD1. V shed 8 bases, J shed 7 bases, and the junction held 7 bases outside the gene matches. CDR1 MDHEN and CDR2 SYDVKM come from the germline V gene. The CDR3 runs 13 residues. In DNA form, the CDR3 reads TGTGCCAGCGGCCCCGGGACAGGGGGGGAGCAGTACTTC. Its protein is CASGPGTGGEQYF. Together with reference TRBV28 and TRBJ2-7, the CDR3 gives the full variable domain: DVKVTQSSRYLVKRTGEKVFLECVQDMDHENMFWYRQDPGLGLRLIYFSYDVKMKEKGDIPEGYSVSREKKERFSLILESASTNQTSMYLCASGPGTGGEQYFGPGTRLTVT.

This clonotype has just one count. The chain is built from TRBV6-1 and TRBJ2-3, with 9 bases lining up with TRBD2. With V trimmed by 11 bases and J by 5 bases, 8 bases remained unmatched. There are 13 residues in the CDR3. Germline V gene data show CDR1 as MNHNS and CDR2 as SASEGT. Here the CDR3 DNA reads TGTGCCTGGGGGGGACTAGCCATAGATACGCAGTATTTT. Its translation is CAWGGLAIDTQYF.

This clonotype was observed many times. This sequence joins TRBV5-1 and TRBJ2-1; D remains ambiguous. Germline V lookup: CDR1 SGHRS, CDR2 YFSETQ. V lost 5 bases and J lost 4, with 7 bases in between. This CDR3 contains 12 residues. CDR3: CASSADYNEQFF. The CDR3 nucleotides are TGCGCCAGCAGTGCTGATTACAATGAGCAGTTCTTC. Supplemented by reference TRBV5-1 and TRBJ2-1, the full variable domain reads KAGVTQTPRYLIKTRGQQVTLSCSPISGHRSVSWYQQTPGQGLQFLFEYFSETQRNKGNFPGRFSGRQFSNSRSEMNVSTLELGDSALYLCASSADYNEQFFGPGTRLTVL.

The sample holds many counts of this clonotype. V gene TRBV12-5 combines with J gene TRBJ2-1; the match to TRBD2 covers 16 bases. The germline CDR1 and CDR2 sequences are LGHNT and FRNRAP. J was trimmed by 6 bases and V by 4 bases; bases with no gene match: 3. CDR3 length: 16 residues. In nucleotides, the CDR3 is TGTGCTAGTGGTTCAGGGACTAGCGGGAGGGGCAATGAGCAGTTCTTC. This codes for CASGSGTSGRGNEQFF. The full variable domain, its missing parts supplied by reference TRBV12-5 and TRBJ2-1, is DARVTQTPRHKVTEMGQEVTMRCQPILGHNTVFWYRQTMMQGLELLAYFRNRAPLDDSGMPKDRFSAEMPDATLATLKIQPSEPRDSAVYFCASGSGTSGRGNEQFFGPGTRLTVL.